This T cell receptor beta chain appears in the sequencing data of a study of blood T cell repertoires in COVID-19. Across the study: PBMCs, B-cell-depleted T cells, or T cells provided the cDNA or gDNA that made up the material.

The V gene lost 0 bases and the J gene lost 0 bases, with 15 bases spanning the gap. The germline V gene has CDR1 MNHEY and CDR2 SVGEGT. This CDR3 is 18 amino acids long. Among Cohort 3 donors, those recovered had two negative PCRs, clearance, or symptom resolution. Libraries were prepared by immunoSEQ multiplex PCR; TCRdb keeps only in-frame clonotypes and omits some of them. This table has approximately 150,000 clones, around 84% appearing once. This clone was seen ten or more times. Sequencing was done on a sample of PBMCs or T cells enriched from blood (not recorded which). The gene calls are TRBV6-2 or TRBV6-3 and TRBJ1-5; D remains ambiguous. The sequence came from a woman in her 50s who had recovered from COVID-19. The CDR3 DNA reads TGTGCCAGCAGTTACTCGATTCTGGGCAGGTATAGCAATCAGCCCCAGCATTTT. Protein sequence: CASSYSILGRYSNQPQHF.